This T cell receptor (beta chain) was retrieved from a study of vaccination and CD4 T cells after COVID-19. Study overall: Six male and four female convalescents took part, two of them Hispanic.

Note on this clonotype: What it recognizes is unknown.

The treatment is: 10-day PBMC culture with coronavirus spike peptide pools or control peptides (ViraFEST assay). Expansion of antigen-specific T cells with peptide pools by ViraFEST preceded sequencing of TCRs. Sequencing of cultured CD4+ T cell DNA used the Oncomine TCR Beta short-read assay. Cultures of CD4+ T cells served as the source for extracting genomic DNA. TCRdb re-called the PCR reads with MiXCR, one entry per CDR3 protein. Among approximately 20,000 distinct CDR3 sequences listed, approximately 42% were seen once. Germline V CDR1 and CDR2: MGHDK, SYGVNS. The CDR3 totals 14 residues. The junction had 6 bases not matched to a gene; V was cut back by 4 bases and J by 6 bases.

The sequence was obtained from a human donor who received a COVID-19 vaccine. This sequence joins TRBV25-1 and TRBJ1-5; 7 bases are a match to TRBD1. This specimen consisted of CD4+ T cells from blood, cultured in vitro, obtained before SARS-CoV-2 vaccination. Written as DNA, the CDR3 is TGTGCCAGCAGTGCTCAGGGGGGGGGTCAGCCCCAGCATTTT. Translated, it gives CASSAQGGGQPQHF.